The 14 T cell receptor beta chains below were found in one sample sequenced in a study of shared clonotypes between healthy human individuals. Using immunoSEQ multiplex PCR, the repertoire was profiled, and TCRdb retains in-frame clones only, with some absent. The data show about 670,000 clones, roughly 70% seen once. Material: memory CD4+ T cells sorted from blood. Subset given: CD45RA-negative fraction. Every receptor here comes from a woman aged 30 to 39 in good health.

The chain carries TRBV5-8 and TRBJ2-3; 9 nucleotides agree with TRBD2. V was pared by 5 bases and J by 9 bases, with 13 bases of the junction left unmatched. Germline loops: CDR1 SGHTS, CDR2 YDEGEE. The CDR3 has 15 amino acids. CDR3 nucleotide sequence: TGTGCCAGCAGAAAATCTAGCGGGAATATCCAGACGCAGTATTTT. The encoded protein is CASRKSSGNIQTQYF.

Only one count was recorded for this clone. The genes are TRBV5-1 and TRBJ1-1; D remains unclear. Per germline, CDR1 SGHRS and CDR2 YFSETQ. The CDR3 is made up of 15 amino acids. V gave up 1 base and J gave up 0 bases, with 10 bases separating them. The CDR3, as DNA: TGCGCCAGCAGCTTGAGGCGGTTATTGAACACTGAAGCTTTCTTT. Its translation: CASSLRRLLNTEAFF.

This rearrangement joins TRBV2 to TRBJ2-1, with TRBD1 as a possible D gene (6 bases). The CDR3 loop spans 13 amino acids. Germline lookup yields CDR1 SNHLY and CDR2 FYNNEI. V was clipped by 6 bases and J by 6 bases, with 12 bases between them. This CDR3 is CASSATGSNEQFF. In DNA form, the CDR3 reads TGTGCCAGCAGCGCCACAGGGAGCAATGAGCAGTTCTTC.

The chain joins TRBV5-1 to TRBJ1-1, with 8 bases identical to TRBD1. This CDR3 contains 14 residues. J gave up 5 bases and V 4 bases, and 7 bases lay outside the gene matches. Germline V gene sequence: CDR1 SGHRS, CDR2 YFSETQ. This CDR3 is CASSRTGSGTEAFF. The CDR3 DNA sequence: TGCGCCAGCAGCAGGACAGGGAGCGGGACTGAAGCTTTCTTT.

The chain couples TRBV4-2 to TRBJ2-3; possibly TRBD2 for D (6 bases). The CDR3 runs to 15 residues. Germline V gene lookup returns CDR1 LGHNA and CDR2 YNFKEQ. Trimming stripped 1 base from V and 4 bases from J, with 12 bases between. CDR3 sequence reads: CASSQGGGGADTQYF. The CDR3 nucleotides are TGTGCCAGCAGCCAAGGGGGAGGTGGGGCAGATACGCAGTATTTT.

CDR3 nucleotides: TGTGCCAGCAGGGGACATCCGAACACTGAAGCTTTCTTT. Its translation: CASRGHPNTEAFF. V is TRBV28 and J is TRBJ1-1; TRBD1 might be the D (6 bases). With 6 bases removed from V and 1 base from J, the gap between germline ends came to 9 bases. Germline values: CDR1 MDHEN, CDR2 SYDVKM. The CDR3 is 13 amino acids. Based on the CDR3 plus reference TRBV28 and TRBJ1-1, the full variable domain is DVKVTQSSRYLVKRTGEKVFLECVQDMDHENMFWYRQDPGLGLRLIYFSYDVKMKEKGDIPEGYSVSREKKERFSLILESASTNQTSMYLCASRGHPNTEAFFGQGTRLTVV.

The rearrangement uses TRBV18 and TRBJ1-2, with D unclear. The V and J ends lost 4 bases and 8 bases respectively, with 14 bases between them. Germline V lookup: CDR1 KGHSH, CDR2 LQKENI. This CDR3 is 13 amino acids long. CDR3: CASSRTALGGYTF. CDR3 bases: TGTGCCAGCTCACGGACCGCTCTTGGCGGCTACACCTTC.

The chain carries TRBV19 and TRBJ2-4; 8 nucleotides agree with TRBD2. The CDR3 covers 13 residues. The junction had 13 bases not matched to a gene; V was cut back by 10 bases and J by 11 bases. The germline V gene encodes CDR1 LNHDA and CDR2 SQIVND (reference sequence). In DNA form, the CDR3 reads TGTGCCACGAGACGGACTAGCCAGAACTTTCAGTACTTC. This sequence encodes CATRRTSQNFQYF. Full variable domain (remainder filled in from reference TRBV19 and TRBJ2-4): DGGITQSPKYLFRKEGQNVTLSCEQNLNHDAMYWYRQDPGQGLRLIYYSQIVNDFQKGDIAEGYSVSREKKESFPLTVTSAQKNPTAFYLCATRRTSQNFQYFGAGTRLSVL.

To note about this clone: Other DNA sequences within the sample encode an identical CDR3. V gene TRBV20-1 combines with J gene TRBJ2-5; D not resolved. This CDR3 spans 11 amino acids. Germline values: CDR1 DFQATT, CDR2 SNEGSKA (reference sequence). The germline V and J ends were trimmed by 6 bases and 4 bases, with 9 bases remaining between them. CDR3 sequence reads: CSARRGETQYF. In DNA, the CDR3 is TGCAGTGCAAGAAGAGGAGAGACCCAGTACTTC.

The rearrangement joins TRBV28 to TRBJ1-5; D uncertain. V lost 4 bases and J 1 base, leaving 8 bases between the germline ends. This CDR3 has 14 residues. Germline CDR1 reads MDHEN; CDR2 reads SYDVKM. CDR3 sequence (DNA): TGTGCCAGCAGTTCAAGACGGAGCAATCAGCCCCAGCATTTT. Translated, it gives CASSSRRSNQPQHF.

CDR3 in amino acids: CASRGGRGNYGYTF. CDR3 DNA: TGTGCCAGTAGAGGAGGCAGGGGTAACTATGGCTACACCTTC. This sequence joins TRBV19 and TRBJ1-2, with a tentative D call TRBD1 (6 bases). The V end lost 6 bases, the J end lost 1 base, and 12 bases lay between the germline ends. This CDR3 has 14 residues. Per the germline V gene, CDR1 is LNHDA and CDR2 is SQIVND (reference sequence).

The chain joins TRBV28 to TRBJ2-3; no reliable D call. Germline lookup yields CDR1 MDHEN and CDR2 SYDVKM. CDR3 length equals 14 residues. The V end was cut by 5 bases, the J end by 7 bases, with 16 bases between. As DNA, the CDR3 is TGTGCCAGCAGTCTCCAAGCTGGTAGCTATACGCAGTATTTT. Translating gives CASSLQAGSYTQYF. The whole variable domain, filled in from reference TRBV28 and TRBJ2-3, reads DVKVTQSSRYLVKRTGEKVFLECVQDMDHENMFWYRQDPGLGLRLIYFSYDVKMKEKGDIPEGYSVSREKKERFSLILESASTNQTSMYLCASSLQAGSYTQYFGPGTRLTVL.

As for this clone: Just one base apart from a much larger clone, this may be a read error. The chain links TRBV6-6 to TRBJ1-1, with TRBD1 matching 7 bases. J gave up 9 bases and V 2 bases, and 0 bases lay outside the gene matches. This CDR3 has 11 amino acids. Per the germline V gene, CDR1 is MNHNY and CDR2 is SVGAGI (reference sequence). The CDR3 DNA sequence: TGTGCCAGCAGTTACAGGGGGCAAGCTTTCTTT. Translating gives CASSYRGQAFF.

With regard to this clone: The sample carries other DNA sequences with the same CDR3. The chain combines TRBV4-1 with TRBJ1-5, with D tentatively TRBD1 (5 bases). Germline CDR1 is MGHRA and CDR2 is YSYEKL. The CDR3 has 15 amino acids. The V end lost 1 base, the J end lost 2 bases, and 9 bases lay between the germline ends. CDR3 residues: CASSQGQGRNQPQHF. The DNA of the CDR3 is TGCGCCAGCAGCCAAGGGCAGGGACGCAATCAGCCCCAGCATTTT.